What follows are 6 T cell receptor beta chains derived from one specimen sequenced in a study of cytotoxic CD8 clonotypes in ibrutinib-treated CLL. Data came from immunoSEQ multiplex PCR; TCRdb stores just in-frame clones and leaves some out. The repertoire holds approximately 67,000 clones, with around 84% as singletons. The specimen comprised PBMCs, sampled at disease progression, from a patient treated with ibrutinib. These receptors all come from a human donor with chronic lymphocytic leukemia.

A few counts support this clone. The chain carries TRBV5-4 and TRBJ1-2; D gene ambiguous. CDR1 is SGHNT and CDR2 is YYREEE in the germline V gene (reference sequence). The CDR3 is 15 residues long. The V and J ends lost 0 bases and 0 bases respectively, with 9 bases between them. Here the CDR3 reads CASSLAGGANYGYTF. The CDR3, as DNA: TGTGCCAGCAGCTTGGCCGGAGGAGCTAACTATGGCTACACCTTC.

The rearrangement links TRBV5-1 to TRBJ1-3, with D tentatively TRBD1 (6 bases). CDR1 is SGHRS, CDR2 YFSETQ, per germline. Trimming took off 1 base at V and 1 base at J, with 9 bases between the two ends. The CDR3 sequence is 15 residues long. DNA of the CDR3: TGCGCCAGCAGCTTGACAGGGTATTCTGGAAACACCATATATTTT. This encodes CASSLTGYSGNTIYF.

The chain recombines TRBV5-8 with TRBJ2-7, with no clear D. The CDR3 consists of 14 residues. Germline V gene data show CDR1 as SGHTS and CDR2 as YDEGEE. The V and J ends lost 0 bases and 4 bases respectively, with 11 bases between them. The CDR3 here is CASSLVVNLYEQYF. The CDR3 DNA follows: TGTGCCAGCAGCTTGGTTGTTAATCTATACGAGCAGTACTTC.

This clone showed up just once. This sequence joins TRBV19 and TRBJ1-2; D perhaps matches TRBD1 (5 bases). The CDR3 extends over 13 amino acids. Between the trimmed V and J ends, which lost 7 bases and 3 bases, there was a span of 12 bases. In germline, CDR1 is LNHDA, CDR2 SQIVND (reference sequence). CDR3 sequence reads: CASKAGWDYGYTF. The CDR3 DNA follows: TGTGCCAGTAAGGCAGGGTGGGACTATGGCTACACCTTC.

The rearrangement uses TRBV19 and TRBJ1-2; unclear D gene. Germline loops: CDR1 LNHDA, CDR2 SQIVND (reference sequence). The CDR3 runs to 14 residues. V lost 5 bases, J lost 2 bases, and 12 bases lay in between. This CDR3 is CASSPAGPNYGYTF. Here the CDR3 DNA reads TGTGCCAGTAGTCCCGCCGGCCCCAACTATGGCTACACCTTC.

The sample holds a few counts of this clone. The rearrangement links TRBV2 to TRBJ1-5, with D uncertain. CDR3 length: 14 residues. V was cut by 6 bases and J by 7 bases, with 16 bases left in between. In germline, CDR1 is SNHLY, CDR2 FYNNEI. CDR3 nucleotide sequence: TGTGCCAGCAGCCTTGGTGAGGGTGGACAGCCCCAGCATTTT. Translated, it gives CASSLGEGGQPQHF.